Listed here are 32 T cell receptor beta chains from one sample, sequenced in a study of siplizumab effects on memory and regulatory T cells. Profiled with immunoSEQ multiplex PCR; TCRdb holds only in-frame clones, not every one. The repertoire consists of more than 95,000 clones, with approximately 94% occurring once and the leading ten covering approximately 0.3%. Material for sequencing was CD4+ T cells sorted from blood. The receptors shown here come from a human donor in good health.

The chain carries TRBV2 and TRBJ1-1; the D gene is possibly TRBD1 (6 bases). The CDR3 runs to 13 residues. V gave up 6 bases and J gave up 4 bases, with 12 bases separating them. CDR1 and CDR2 from the germline V gene are SNHLY and FYNNEI. The CDR3 sequence: CASRVQGITEAFF. The DNA of the CDR3 is TGTGCCAGCAGGGTACAGGGTATCACTGAAGCTTTCTTT.

The rearrangement uses TRBV19 and TRBJ1-6; 8 bases line up with TRBD1. The ends lost 6 bases at V and 6 bases at J; junction bases unmatched: 13. Germline CDR1 LNHDA, CDR2 SQIVND (reference sequence). The CDR3 extends over 17 amino acids. The CDR3 here is CASRPSQGAVGNSPLHF. As DNA, the CDR3 is TGTGCCAGTAGACCAAGCCAGGGGGCGGTGGGTAATTCACCCCTCCACTTT.

The genes are TRBV18 and TRBJ1-2, with 8 bases identical to TRBD1. This CDR3 comprises 16 residues. Unmatched junction bases numbered 12, after V lost 2 bases and J lost 7 bases. Germline lookup yields CDR1 KGHSH and CDR2 LQKENI. The DNA for the CDR3 is TGTGCCAGCTCACCAACGACAGGGGAGTGGAGCGGTGGCTACACCTTC. It yields the protein CASSPTTGEWSGGYTF.

This clone occurred a few times. This chain uses TRBV9 with TRBJ1-4; the D gene is possibly TRBD1 (6 bases). Trimming removed 4 bases at V and 8 bases at J, with 18 bases between. Per germline, CDR1 SGDLS and CDR2 YYNGEE. The length of the CDR3 is 15 residues. The CDR3 sequence is CASSPRGTSWEKLFF. DNA for the CDR3: TGTGCCAGCAGCCCGCGCGGGACAAGTTGGGAAAAACTGTTTTTT.

This sequence joins TRBV13 and TRBJ1-4; maybe TRBD1 (6 bases). This CDR3 is built from 16 residues. The germline V and J ends were trimmed by 3 bases and 5 bases, with 16 bases remaining between them. CDR1 PRHDT and CDR2 FYEKMQ come from the germline V gene (reference sequence). The CDR3 sequence is CASSFYGQTKNEKLFF. The CDR3 region has the DNA TGTGCCAGCAGCTTCTACGGACAGACAAAGAATGAAAAACTGTTTTTT.

This clone was picked up one time. The genes are TRBV12-5 and TRBJ1-4; weak D call: TRBD1 (6 bases). The length of the CDR3 is 14 residues. Germline V CDR1 and CDR2: LGHNT, FRNRAP. V shed 9 bases and J shed 1 base, with 12 bases lying between them. CDR3 protein: CASPRGETNEKLFF. Written as DNA, the CDR3 is TGTGCTAGCCCAAGGGGGGAAACTAATGAAAAACTGTTTTTT.

The J gene is TRBJ2-5, the V gene TRBV2; D is possibly TRBD2 (6 bases). The CDR3 is 15 amino acids. CDR1 is SNHLY, CDR2 FYNNEI, per germline. With 1 base removed from V and 4 bases from J, the gap between germline ends came to 13 bases. The CDR3 DNA is TGTGCCAGCAGTGAAGAAGGCGGGAAGGGAGAGACCCAGTACTTC. It encodes CASSEEGGKGETQYF. Full variable domain (remainder filled in from reference TRBV2 and TRBJ2-5): EPEVTQTPSHQVTQMGQEVILRCVPISNHLYFYWYRQILGQKVEFLVSFYNNEISEKSEIFDDQFSVERPDGSNFTLKIRSTKLEDSAMYFCASSEEGGKGETQYFGPGTRLLVL.

This clone was seen a handful of times. The CDR3 region has the DNA TGTGCCAGCAGCTTGGACAGGGGGGCGGGCCGGTACGAGCAGTACTTC. Amino acids: CASSLDRGAGRYEQYF. The chain employs TRBV11-2 and TRBJ2-7; 10 bases are shared with TRBD1. Trimming cost V 3 bases and J 4 bases; bases outside gene matches: 9. CDR3 length equals 16 residues. The germline V gene encodes CDR1 SGHAT and CDR2 FQNNGV.

The genes are TRBV6-5 and TRBJ2-2; possibly TRBD2 for D (5 bases). Germline assignment: CDR1 MNHEY and CDR2 SVGAGI. This CDR3 spans 16 amino acids. The V and J ends lost 0 bases and 6 bases respectively, with 14 bases between them. CDR3: CASSYSGLARAGELFF. The CDR3 DNA is TGTGCCAGCAGTTACTCGGGCCTAGCTAGGGCCGGGGAGCTGTTTTTT.

The chain recombines TRBV5-1 with TRBJ1-1; weak D call: TRBD1 (6 bases). CDR1 SGHRS and CDR2 YFSETQ come from the germline V gene. CDR3 length: 15 amino acids. Trimming shortened V by 0 bases and J by 7 bases, and 16 bases separated the two germline ends. The CDR3 loop reads CASSLAGGTLYEAFF. In DNA, the CDR3 is TGCGCCAGCAGCTTGGCCGGAGGGACACTATATGAAGCTTTCTTT.

The V gene is TRBV6-4, the J gene TRBJ1-4; maybe TRBD1 (5 bases). This CDR3 has 15 residues. Germline V gene sequence: CDR1 MRHNA, CDR2 SNTAGT. Deletions cut 4 bases from V and 6 bases from J, with 15 bases between. The CDR3 region is CASSVRRGRDEKLFF. In nucleotides, the CDR3 is TGTGCCAGCAGTGTTCGTCGGGGCAGGGATGAAAAACTGTTTTTT.

The chain links TRBV29-1 to TRBJ1-2; D call uncertain. There are 14 residues in the CDR3. Germline V gene sequence: CDR1 SQVTM, CDR2 ANQGSEA. V was pared by 6 bases and J by 3 bases, with 17 bases between. The CDR3 DNA reads as TGCAGCGTGGAGTGGGCGGGGAGGGACTATGGCTACACCTTC. This sequence encodes CSVEWAGRDYGYTF.

The chain recombines TRBV19 with TRBJ1-1; 9 bases are shared with TRBD1. CDR3 length: 13 amino acids. Trimming cost V 3 bases and J 4 bases; bases outside gene matches: 0. From germline, CDR1 is LNHDA and CDR2 SQIVND (reference sequence). CDR3 loop: CASSMDRGTEAFF. For the CDR3, the DNA is TGTGCCAGTAGTATGGACAGGGGCACTGAAGCTTTCTTT.

The genes are TRBV5-6 and TRBJ1-1; no clear D. CDR3 length: 12 residues. Germline lookup yields CDR1 SGHDT and CDR2 YYEEEE. V lost 3 bases to trimming and J lost 5 bases, with 8 bases between them. The CDR3 here is CASSSSVTEAFF. CDR3 DNA: TGTGCCAGCAGCTCTAGCGTAACTGAAGCTTTCTTT.

The rearrangement uses TRBV7-9 and TRBJ2-1; TRBD2 aligns across 7 bases. J gave up 7 bases and V 1 base, and 7 bases lay outside the gene matches. The CDR3 sequence is 15 residues long. Per germline, CDR1 SEHNR and CDR2 FQNEAQ (reference sequence). CDR3 amino acids: CASSLEGGRGNEQFF. The CDR3 nucleotides are TGTGCCAGCAGCTTAGAGGGAGGGCGGGGAAATGAGCAGTTCTTC.

The CDR3 reads CSVLKAVYTDTQYF. In DNA, the CDR3 is TGCAGCGTTCTTAAGGCGGTTTACACAGATACGCAGTATTTT. The chain uses TRBV29-1 and TRBJ2-3; no firm D call. The V end lost 5 bases, the J end lost 2 bases, and 14 bases lay between the germline ends. The CDR3 contains 14 residues. The germline V gene encodes CDR1 SQVTM and CDR2 ANQGSEA.

The chain uses TRBV6-6 and TRBJ1-5; the match to TRBD1 covers 8 bases. Germline V CDR1 and CDR2: MNHNY, SVGAGI (reference sequence). The V segment lost 2 bases and the J segment 6 bases; nucleotides outside the gene matches: 6. This CDR3 contains 15 residues. DNA for the CDR3: TGTGCCAGCAGTTACGACGGACAGGGTGCTCAGCCCCAGCATTTT. Encoded protein: CASSYDGQGAQPQHF.

The rearrangement joins TRBV7-3 to TRBJ2-7, with D perhaps matching TRBD2 (6 bases). Per the germline V gene, CDR1 is SGHTA and CDR2 is FQGTGA. The V and J ends lost 2 bases and 3 bases respectively, with 17 bases between them. There are 16 residues in the CDR3. CDR3 sequence: CASSLAGRGFHYEQYF. CDR3 DNA: TGTGCCAGCAGCTTAGCCGGTCGGGGGTTCCACTACGAGCAGTACTTC.

J is TRBJ1-2 and V is TRBV2; maybe TRBD1 (5 bases). The CDR3 is 14 residues long. V lost 3 bases and J 8 bases, leaving 16 bases between the germline ends. CDR1 and CDR2 (germline): SNHLY, FYNNEI. The CDR3 here is CASSETRRGVGYTF. The CDR3 DNA sequence: TGTGCCAGCAGTGAGACGAGGAGGGGAGTCGGCTACACCTTC.

The rearrangement joins TRBV4-1 to TRBJ2-5; D possibly matches TRBD1 or TRBD2 (5 bases each). V was trimmed by 1 base and J by 6 bases, leaving 12 bases between them. The CDR3 spans 14 residues. CDR1 is MGHRA and CDR2 is YSYEKL in the germline V gene. The DNA for the CDR3 is TGCGCCAGCAGCCAAGCGAGGGGCGGGCAGACCCAGTACTTC. It translates to CASSQARGGQTQYF.

V gene TRBV18 combines with J gene TRBJ2-5; TRBD1 agrees at 10 bases. The CDR3 is made up of 14 amino acids. In germline, CDR1 is KGHSH, CDR2 LQKENI. Trimming at V came to 4 bases and at J to 5 bases, leaving 4 bases not matched to a gene. In DNA, the CDR3 is TGTGCCAGCTCACTTGACAGGGGGCAGGAGACCCAGTACTTC. Protein: CASSLDRGQETQYF.

This chain uses TRBV5-5 with TRBJ2-7; D remains ambiguous. V lost 3 bases and J lost 3, with 13 bases in between. The CDR3 runs 14 residues. The germline CDR1 and CDR2 sequences are SGHKS and YYEKEE (reference sequence). CDR3 protein: CASSWGLKGYEQYF. CDR3 nucleotides: TGTGCCAGCAGCTGGGGATTAAAGGGCTACGAGCAGTACTTC.

The gene calls are TRBV7-9 and TRBJ2-1; D is unclear. V lost 0 bases to trimming and J lost 9 bases, with 12 bases between them. The CDR3 sequence is 14 residues long. Germline V gene data show CDR1 as SEHNR and CDR2 as FQNEAQ (reference sequence). The CDR3 nucleotides are TGTGCCAGCAGCTTAGCTCCATCTGTCACTGAGCAGTTCTTC. This gives the protein CASSLAPSVTEQFF.

In its sample, this clone was seen once. The V gene is TRBV7-2, the J gene TRBJ2-5; the D gene is possibly TRBD1 (6 bases). This CDR3 is built from 16 residues. The germline V and J ends were trimmed by 0 bases and 5 bases, with 16 bases remaining between them. In germline, CDR1 is SGHTA, CDR2 FQGNSA. CDR3 in DNA: TGTGCCAGCAGCTTAGCGTCGGCAGGGGCTGGGGAGACCCAGTACTTC. Protein: CASSLASAGAGETQYF.

The V gene is TRBV25-1, the J gene TRBJ1-6; TRBD1 matches 7 bases. Looked up from germline, CDR1 is MGHDK and CDR2 is SYGVNS. V lost 3 bases, J lost 6 bases, and 8 bases stayed unmatched. CDR3 length: 16 residues. CDR3 coding DNA: TGTGCCAGCAGTGATCCCAGGACAGGAGGTAATTCACCCCTCCACTTT. Translation gives CASSDPRTGGNSPLHF.

The chain recombines TRBV30 with TRBJ1-3, with D possibly matching TRBD1 (6 bases). Between the trimmed V and J ends, which lost 6 bases and 0 bases, there was a span of 9 bases. This CDR3 is built from 13 residues. Germline V gene data show CDR1 as GTSNPN and CDR2 as SVGIG (reference sequence). CDR3 region: CACGGFSGNTIYF. The CDR3 DNA is TGTGCCTGTGGGGGCTTCTCTGGAAACACCATATATTTT.

The chain employs TRBV7-9 and TRBJ1-2, with 11 bases identical to TRBD1. The V and J ends lost 4 bases and 8 bases, in that order; junction bases with no gene match: 6. The CDR3 contains 14 residues. CDR1 and CDR2 from the germline V gene are SEHNR and FQNEAQ (reference sequence). Written as DNA, the CDR3 is TGTGCCAGCAGCTCAGGACAGGGGGCGACCGGCTACACCTTC. It yields the protein CASSSGQGATGYTF.

The CDR3 region is CATSRVAGGKTTDTQYF. The CDR3 DNA reads TGTGCCACCAGCAGGGTAGCGGGGGGAAAGACTACAGATACGCAGTATTTT. The V gene is TRBV15, the J gene TRBJ2-3; 10 nucleotides match TRBD2. Looked up from germline, CDR1 is LNHNV and CDR2 is YYDKDF (reference sequence). V lost 3 bases to trimming and J lost 3 bases; unmatched junction nucleotides: 9. CDR3 length: 17 residues.

This chain joins TRBV16 and TRBJ1-2; the match to TRBD1 covers 7 bases. CDR1 and CDR2 (germline): KGHSY, FQNENV. The CDR3 totals 15 residues. V shed 0 bases, J shed 5 bases, and the junction held 6 bases outside the gene matches. The CDR3 loop reads CASSQSSGRGYGYTF. The CDR3 DNA is TGTGCCAGCAGCCAATCGTCGGGCAGGGGGTATGGCTACACCTTC.

This chain connects TRBV30 to TRBJ1-1; D is ambiguous. V was pared by 3 bases and J by 0 bases, with 11 bases between. This CDR3 region has 14 residues. Germline V gene data show CDR1 as GTSNPN and CDR2 as SVGIG (reference sequence). The CDR3 nucleotides read TGTGCCTGGAGAACGGGCAGCCTGAACACTGAAGCTTTCTTT. It yields the protein CAWRTGSLNTEAFF.

Details on this clone: Additional DNA sequences in this sample encode the identical CDR3. The genes are TRBV18 and TRBJ2-5; the D is unclear. V was pared by 0 bases and J by 4 bases, with 6 bases between. Germline V gene lookup returns CDR1 KGHSH and CDR2 LQKENI. The CDR3 runs to 13 residues. CDR3: CASSPPGRETQYF. The CDR3 DNA sequence: TGTGCCAGCTCACCACCGGGTAGAGAGACCCAGTACTTC.

The V gene is TRBV29-1, the J gene TRBJ2-2, with D perhaps matching TRBD2 (5 bases). The CDR3 sequence is 14 residues long. The germline CDR1 and CDR2 sequences are SQVTM and ANQGSEA. The CDR3 is CAYRAAGNTGELFF. The CDR3 DNA follows: TGCGCCTACCGGGCGGCGGGCAACACCGGGGAGCTGTTTTTT.